What follows describes a single T cell receptor (beta chain). The data derive from a study of control samples from healthy donors and cancer patients. Measured with immunoSEQ multiplex PCR; TCRdb has only the in-frame clones, and not every one. Seen here are 40,000 to 55,000 clones, approximately 89% observed once, and the top ten hold around 1.6%. The material sequenced was PBMCs. This TCR came from a man aged 35 to 55 with colorectal cancer.

The DNA of the CDR3 is TGCGCCAGCAGCTCTCCCCTAAGGGGGCGTAACACTGAAGCTTTCTTT. Its translation: CASSSPLRGRNTEAFF. The rearrangement uses TRBV4-1 and TRBJ1-1, with 7 bases aligning to TRBD1. The CDR3 is 16 residues long. Germline assignment: CDR1 MGHRA and CDR2 YSYEKL. With 5 bases clipped from V and 2 bases from J, the junction kept 11 bases outside the gene matches.